The clone carrying this T cell receptor (beta chain) turned up a few times. These data originate in a study of identical twins. The germline V gene encodes CDR1 MDHEN and CDR2 SYDVKM. The CDR3 contains 13 residues. Trimming stripped 5 bases from V and 5 bases from J, with 11 bases between. TCRdb called the 5' RACE reads again in MiXCR, with one record for every CDR3 protein. Of 1.5 million to 2 million distinct CDR3 sequences listed, around 29% are singletons. Healthy Caucasians made up all donors. Sequenced sample: cord blood. The rearrangement joins TRBV28 to TRBJ2-3; unclear D gene. This clonotype was obtained from a newborn girl in good health. CDR3 residues: CASSVPYLDTQYF. In DNA form, the CDR3 reads TGTGCCAGCAGTGTCCCATACCTAGATACGCAGTATTTT.